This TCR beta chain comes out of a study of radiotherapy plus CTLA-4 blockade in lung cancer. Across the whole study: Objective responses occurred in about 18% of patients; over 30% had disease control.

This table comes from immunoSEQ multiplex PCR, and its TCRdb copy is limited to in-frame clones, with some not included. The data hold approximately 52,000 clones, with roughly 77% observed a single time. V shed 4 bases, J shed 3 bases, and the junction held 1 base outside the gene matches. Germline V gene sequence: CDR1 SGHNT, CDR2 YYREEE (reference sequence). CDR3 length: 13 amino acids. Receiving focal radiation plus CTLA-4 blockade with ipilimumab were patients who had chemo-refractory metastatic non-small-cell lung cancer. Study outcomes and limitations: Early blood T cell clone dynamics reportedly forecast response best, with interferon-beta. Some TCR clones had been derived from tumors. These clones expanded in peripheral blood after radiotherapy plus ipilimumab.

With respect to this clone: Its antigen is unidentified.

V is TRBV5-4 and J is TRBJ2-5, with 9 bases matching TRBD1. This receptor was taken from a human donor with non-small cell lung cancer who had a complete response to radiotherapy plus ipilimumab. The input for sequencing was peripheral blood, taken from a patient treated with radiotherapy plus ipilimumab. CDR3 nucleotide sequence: TGTGCCAGCAGCGGGGACAGGGAAGAGACCCAGTACTTC. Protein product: CASSGDREETQYF.